The clone carrying this TCR beta chain has at least ten counts. Its matching antigen is unknown. The library targeted TCRbeta and was prepared with unique molecular identifiers. TCRdb reprocessed the PCR reads with MiXCR, giving one entry per CDR3 protein. The sample has approximately 120,000 distinct CDR3 sequences, 9.7% seen once. These data originate in a study of T-cell reconstitution after alpha-beta-depleted transplantation in children. Study-wide results and limits: At day 60, the high TCRbeta diversity found in some patients originated from recipient T cells and thymic progenitors that had survived.

The V gene's germline CDR1 is DFQATT and CDR2 SNEGSKA (reference sequence). This CDR3 is built from 12 residues. V lost 6 bases, J lost 5 bases, and 13 bases lay in between. The sequencing here drew on PBMCs, mostly from graft donor cells, taken 180 days after TCRalphabeta/CD19-depleted stem cell transplant. The chain carries TRBV20-1 and TRBJ2-5; TRBD1 might be the D (5 bases). The TCR originated in a girl under three years old who had a stem cell transplant for combined immunodeficiency, so the T cells may come from the graft donor. The CDR3 DNA follows: TGCAGTGCCAGGGCTGCTTCTGAGACCCAGTACTTC. Amino acid sequence: CSARAASETQYF.